Listed here are 12 T cell receptor beta chains from one sample, sequenced in a study of T cell responses to AZD1222 COVID-19 vaccine. This table comes from immunoSEQ multiplex PCR, and its TCRdb copy is limited to in-frame clones, with some not included. Of 90,000 or so clones in the sample, about 88% were seen once. Material: peripheral blood, obtained on day 0 of AZD1222 vaccination. These receptors came from an adult in good health.

The chain carries TRBV28 and TRBJ2-1; tentatively, D is TRBD2 (6 bases). The CDR3 runs 14 residues. Trimming took 7 bases from V and 6 from J, leaving 16 bases between them. Per the germline V gene, CDR1 is MDHEN and CDR2 is SYDVKM. CDR3 in amino acids: CASNPTGLLNEQFF. The CDR3 region has the DNA TGTGCCAGCAACCCGACGGGACTGCTCAATGAGCAGTTCTTC.

The rearrangement joins TRBV7-2 to TRBJ2-1; 7 bases map to TRBD2. The germline V gene has CDR1 SGHTA and CDR2 FQGNSA. This CDR3 is 14 amino acids long. V lost 7 bases and J lost 3; bases outside the gene matches: 6. CDR3 nucleotides: TGTGCCAGCAAGGGGAGCGGGAACTACAATGAGCAGTTCTTC. Its protein is CASKGSGNYNEQFF.

V and J are TRBV6-1 and TRBJ2-7; D might be TRBD1 or TRBD2, each matching 5 bases. V dropped 3 bases and J dropped 3 bases, with 9 bases sitting between them. Looked up from germline, CDR1 is MNHNS and CDR2 is SASEGT. The CDR3 is made up of 13 amino acids. The CDR3 sequence: CASSEGTFYEQYF. CDR3 coding DNA: TGTGCCAGCAGTGAGGGGACCTTCTACGAGCAGTACTTC.

This chain connects TRBV19 to TRBJ1-2; the D is unclear. Per germline, CDR1 LNHDA and CDR2 SQIVND (reference sequence). V lost 5 bases and J lost 4, with 11 bases in between. The CDR3 has 13 residues. In DNA, the CDR3 is TGTGCCAGTAGTCCCAGTCCGTCCTATGGCTACACCTTC. It yields the protein CASSPSPSYGYTF.

The chain carries TRBV9 and TRBJ2-7; 8 bases fit TRBD2. CDR3 length: 16 amino acids. The germline V gene has CDR1 SGDLS and CDR2 YYNGEE. The ends lost 4 bases at V and 3 bases at J; junction bases unmatched: 12. The chain's CDR3 is CASSPGGAGGYYEQYF. The CDR3 coding sequence is TGTGCCAGCAGCCCGGGGGGGGCGGGAGGATACTACGAGCAGTACTTC.

V usage is TRBV6-5 and J usage is TRBJ1-1, with D perhaps matching TRBD1 (6 bases). CDR3 length: 14 residues. Trimming shortened V by 4 bases and J by 5 bases, and 14 bases separated the two germline ends. Germline values: CDR1 MNHEY, CDR2 SVGAGI. The CDR3 reads CASSWVQGRTEAFF. The CDR3 nucleotides read TGTGCCAGCAGTTGGGTCCAGGGGCGGACTGAAGCTTTCTTT.

The V call is TRBV6-5, the J call TRBJ2-3; possible D gene TRBD1, 8 bases. The CDR3 runs 13 residues. With 6 bases removed from V and 11 bases from J, the gap between germline ends came to 18 bases. Germline V CDR1 and CDR2: MNHEY, SVGAGI. This CDR3 is CASSSGGTGEQYF. DNA for the CDR3: TGTGCCAGCAGCTCCGGGGGGACAGGAGAGCAGTATTTT.

The chain couples TRBV12-3 or TRBV12-4 to TRBJ1-2; D is perhaps TRBD1 (5 bases). CDR3 length: 13 amino acids. Trimming took off 3 bases at V and 8 bases at J, with 13 bases between the two ends. The CDR3 region has the DNA TGTGCCAGCAGTTTCGGCAGGGACGGGGGCTACACCTTC. Residues: CASSFGRDGGYTF.

The rearrangement uses TRBV4-3 and TRBJ2-4; D remains ambiguous. The CDR3 has 15 amino acids. Trimming pared 0 bases from V and 0 bases from J, leaving 6 bases between. Germline values: CDR1 LGHNA, CDR2 YSLEER. CDR3 region: CASSQDPAAKNIQYF. The CDR3 DNA follows: TGCGCCAGCAGCCAAGATCCCGCAGCCAAAAACATTCAGTACTTC.

The rearrangement links TRBV24-1 to TRBJ2-3; D not certain. This CDR3 spans 10 amino acids. Trimming removed 9 bases from V and 2 bases from J, with 2 bases in between. Germline V gives CDR1 KGHDR, CDR2 SFDVKD. Here the CDR3 reads CATFTDTQYF. CDR3 coding DNA: TGTGCCACCTTCACAGATACGCAGTATTTT.

The chain joins TRBV18 to TRBJ1-6, with D possibly being TRBD1 (6 bases). V lost 3 bases and J lost 7, with 10 bases in between. The CDR3 length is 14 residues. Germline CDR1 KGHSH, CDR2 LQKENI. CDR3 in amino acids: CASSPGGLNSPLHF. For the CDR3, the DNA is TGTGCCAGCTCACCGGGGGGCCTAAATTCACCCCTCCACTTT.

The chain combines TRBV7-8 with TRBJ1-2; D ambiguous. The CDR3 is 16 amino acids. The V end was cut by 1 base, the J end by 0 bases, with 12 bases between. The germline V gene has CDR1 SGHVS and CDR2 FQNEAQ. The CDR3 loop is CASSLDQVIANYGYTF. The CDR3 DNA follows: TGTGCCAGCAGCTTAGACCAGGTTATAGCTAACTATGGCTACACCTTC. The full variable domain, its missing parts supplied by reference TRBV7-8 and TRBJ1-2, is GAGVSQSPRYKVAKRGQDVALRCDPISGHVSLFWYQQALGQGPEFLTYFQNEAQLDKSGLPSDRFFAERPEGSVSTLKIQRTQQEDSAVYLCASSLDQVIANYGYTFGSGTRLTVV.